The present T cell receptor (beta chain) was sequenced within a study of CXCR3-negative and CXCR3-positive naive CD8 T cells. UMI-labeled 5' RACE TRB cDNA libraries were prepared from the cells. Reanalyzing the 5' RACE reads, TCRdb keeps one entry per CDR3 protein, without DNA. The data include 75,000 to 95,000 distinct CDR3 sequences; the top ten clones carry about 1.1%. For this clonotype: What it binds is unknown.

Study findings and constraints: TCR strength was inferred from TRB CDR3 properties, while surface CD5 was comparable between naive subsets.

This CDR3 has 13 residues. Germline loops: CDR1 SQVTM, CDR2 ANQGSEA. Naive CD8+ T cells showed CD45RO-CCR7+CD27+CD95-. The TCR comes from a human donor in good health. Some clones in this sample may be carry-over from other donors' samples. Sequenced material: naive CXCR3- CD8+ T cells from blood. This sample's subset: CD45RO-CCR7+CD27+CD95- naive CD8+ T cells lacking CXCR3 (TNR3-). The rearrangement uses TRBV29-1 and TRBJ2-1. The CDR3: CSVELGSGNEQFF.